One and the same sample provided the 26 T cell receptor beta chains below, sequenced in a study of blood T cell repertoires in COVID-19. Profiled with immunoSEQ multiplex PCR; TCRdb holds only in-frame clones, not every one. The sample yields some 280,000 clones, roughly 90% seen once. The sample comprised peripheral blood. Source of these receptors: a woman aged 30 to 39 with active or convalescent COVID-19.

V is TRBV19 and J is TRBJ1-1, with unresolved D. Trimming shortened V by 9 bases and J by 1 base, and 21 bases separated the two germline ends. In germline, CDR1 is LNHDA, CDR2 SQIVND (reference sequence). The CDR3 loop spans 16 amino acids. DNA for the CDR3: TGTGCCAGCTATCCCGGCCCGTCTTCGGGGAACACTGAAGCTTTCTTT. Its protein product is CASYPGPSSGNTEAFF.

The chain links TRBV30 to TRBJ2-3, with TRBD2 matching over 16 bases. The CDR3 extends over 17 amino acids. After removal of 5 bases from V and 4 bases from J, the junction contained 9 bases not matched to a gene. CDR1 and CDR2 (germline): GTSNPN, SVGIG (reference sequence). As DNA, the CDR3 is TGTGCCTGGGGTACGGGACTAGCGGGGGGGCCTTCAGATACGCAGTATTTT. Its translation is CAWGTGLAGGPSDTQYF.

The chain has TRBV9 and TRBJ2-7, with D perhaps TRBD2 (5 bases). Trimming removed 4 bases at V and 2 bases at J, with 16 bases between. Per the germline V gene, CDR1 is SGDLS and CDR2 is YYNGEE. The CDR3 has 15 residues. CDR3 DNA: TGTGCCAGCAGCCCAACCTCGAGGGAGCCCTACGAGCAGTACTTC. Amino acid sequence: CASSPTSREPYEQYF.

This clone was recorded a few times. The chain couples TRBV7-9 to TRBJ1-4; 9 bases map to TRBD1. Germline V CDR1 and CDR2: SEHNR, FQNEAQ (reference sequence). J gave up 11 bases and V 2 bases, and 12 bases lay outside the gene matches. This CDR3 spans 16 amino acids. The CDR3 nucleotides are TGTGCCAGCAGCTTATTTTCCGGGACAGGGCGAATTAAACTGTTTTTT. Translating gives CASSLFSGTGRIKLFF.

The gene calls are TRBV7-8 and TRBJ1-5; D ambiguous. Trimming left V 5 bases short and J 2 bases short, with 13 bases between. The CDR3 consists of 15 residues. Germline-derived CDR1 and CDR2 are SGHVS and FQNEAQ. The DNA of the CDR3 is TGTGCCAGCAGCGCCAACACCGGGGGCAATCAGCCCCAGCATTTT. It yields the protein CASSANTGGNQPQHF.

This chain uses TRBV23-1 with TRBJ2-7, with 7 bases matching TRBD1. TRBV23-1 is recorded as an ORF, its role being uncertain. The CDR3 runs to 17 residues. J was trimmed by 2 bases and V by 3 bases; bases with no gene match: 13. Here the CDR3 DNA reads TGCGCCAGCAGTCACCCTGCCTTGACAGGGAACACCTACGAGCAGTACTTC. Residues: CASSHPALTGNTYEQYF.

The CDR3 bases are TGTGCCAGCTCACCGGTCGGAGAGGGCTACACCTTC. Protein: CASSPVGEGYTF. The rearrangement uses TRBV18 and TRBJ1-2, with unresolved D. CDR1 is KGHSH, CDR2 LQKENI, per germline. With 3 bases removed from V and 8 bases from J, the gap between germline ends came to 10 bases. The CDR3 totals 12 residues.

This chain uses TRBV28 with TRBJ1-2; the D is unclear. Germline V lookup: CDR1 MDHEN, CDR2 SYDVKM. The V gene lost 6 bases and the J gene lost 4 bases, with 12 bases spanning the gap. The CDR3 totals 13 residues. CDR3: CASSSLGSYGYTF. The DNA for the CDR3 is TGTGCCAGCAGCTCTCTGGGGAGCTATGGCTACACCTTC.

This chain uses TRBV30 with TRBJ1-5; TRBD1 matches 11 bases. The CDR3 is 16 residues long. V was clipped by 2 bases and J by 6 bases; unmatched bases: 9. In germline, CDR1 is GTSNPN, CDR2 SVGIG (reference sequence). As DNA, the CDR3 is TGTGCCTGGAGTTTAACCGGGACAGGGGGGGGTCAGCCCCAGCATTTT. Residues: CAWSLTGTGGGQPQHF.

The rearrangement links TRBV6-2 or TRBV6-3 to TRBJ1-1; 9 bases are shared with TRBD1. Losses at the gene ends were 5 bases for V and 1 base for J; bases not matched to a gene: 8. CDR3 length equals 16 residues. CDR1 and CDR2 from the germline V gene are MNHEY and SVGEGT. The CDR3 spells CASSHDRGIPNTEAFF. CDR3 sequence (DNA): TGTGCCAGCAGTCATGACAGGGGGATTCCGAACACTGAAGCTTTCTTT.

V and J are TRBV29-1 and TRBJ2-7; 7 nucleotides agree with TRBD1. Trimming removed 7 bases from V and 0 bases from J; junction bases left unmatched: 9. The germline V gene encodes CDR1 SQVTM and CDR2 ANQGSEA. CDR3 length equals 14 residues. The CDR3 nucleotides read TGCAGCGCCCTGACAGGGTCTAGCTCCTACGAGCAGTACTTC. Protein sequence: CSALTGSSSYEQYF.

The chain recombines TRBV14 with TRBJ1-6; D may be TRBD1 (5 bases). CDR3 length equals 16 residues. Looked up from germline, CDR1 is SGHDN and CDR2 is FVKESK. V was cut by 4 bases and J by 4 bases, with 14 bases left in between. The CDR3: CASSRGRETYNSPLHF. CDR3 nucleotide sequence: TGTGCCAGCAGCCGGGGACGGGAGACTTATAATTCACCCCTCCACTTT. Supplemented by reference TRBV14 and TRBJ1-6, the full variable domain reads EAGVTQFPSHSVIEKGQTVTLRCDPISGHDNLYWYRRVMGKEIKFLLHFVKESKQDESGMPNNRFLAERTGGTYSTLKVQPAELEDSGVYFCASSRGRETYNSPLHFGNGTRLTVT.

Note on this clone: Given the absence of the conserved phenylalanine or tryptophan at the CDR3 end, a read error is likely. The DNA is left out, because the CDR3 cannot be placed on it with certainty; the CDR3 is given as TCRdb lists it. This chain's CDR3 is CATSRDLGEVVV. The chain joins TRBV15 to TRBJ1-1. Germline V gene lookup returns CDR1 LNHNV and CDR2 YYDKDF (reference sequence). Both ends counted, the CDR3 spans 12 residues.

This clone appeared a single time. This sequence joins TRBV19 and TRBJ1-2; perhaps TRBD1 as D (6 bases). Trimming stripped 3 bases from V and 8 bases from J, with 13 bases between. The CDR3 contains 13 residues. Germline CDR1 and CDR2: LNHDA and SQIVND (reference sequence). The CDR3 loop is CASSIRTVNGYTF. CDR3 in DNA: TGTGCCAGTAGTATCCGGACAGTTAACGGCTACACCTTC.

V gene TRBV9 combines with J gene TRBJ2-1; TRBD1 agrees at 9 bases. The CDR3 totals 17 residues. Germline-derived CDR1 and CDR2 are SGDLS and YYNGEE. V lost 0 bases, J lost 4 bases, and 8 bases stayed unmatched. CDR3 amino acids: CASSVDLPGTGYNEQFF. CDR3 nucleotide sequence: TGTGCCAGCAGCGTAGACTTACCCGGGACAGGGTACAATGAGCAGTTCTTC.

J is TRBJ2-3 and V is TRBV7-9, with TRBD1 matching 10 bases. CDR3 length: 16 amino acids. Germline V gene lookup returns CDR1 SEHNR and CDR2 FQNEAQ (reference sequence). The junction had 6 bases not matched to a gene; V was cut back by 4 bases and J by 2 bases. The CDR3 loop is CASSSRTGGITDTQYF. CDR3 DNA sequence: TGTGCCAGCAGCTCTCGGACAGGGGGTATCACAGATACGCAGTATTTT.

The chain has TRBV24-1 and TRBJ2-7; D perhaps matches TRBD2 (6 bases). This CDR3 spans 14 amino acids. With 4 bases removed from V and 2 bases from J, the gap between germline ends came to 11 bases. CDR1 KGHDR and CDR2 SFDVKD come from the germline V gene. The CDR3 DNA follows: TGTGCCACCAGTGACGGGGGAAGACCCTACGAGCAGTACTTC. Amino acids: CATSDGGRPYEQYF.

The chain combines TRBV25-1 with TRBJ2-3; 13 bases align to TRBD2. V dropped 7 bases and J dropped 4; count of bases not matched to a gene: 5. CDR1 and CDR2 from the germline V gene are MGHDK and SYGVNS. The CDR3 is 15 residues long. CDR3: CASKGTSGEADTQYF. CDR3 DNA: TGTGCCAGCAAGGGGACTAGCGGGGAGGCAGATACGCAGTATTTT.

J is TRBJ1-2 and V is TRBV6-2 or TRBV6-3; tentatively, D is TRBD1 (6 bases). Deletions cut 4 bases from V and 3 bases from J, with 15 bases between. Germline values: CDR1 MNHEY, CDR2 SVGEGT. CDR3 length: 15 amino acids. CDR3 protein: CASSSRQVGDYGYTF. In nucleotides, the CDR3 is TGTGCCAGCAGTTCCCGACAGGTGGGCGACTATGGCTACACCTTC.

The chain combines TRBV7-8 with TRBJ2-3, with 11 bases that match TRBD2. Germline CDR1 is SGHVS and CDR2 is FQNEAQ. This CDR3 comprises 14 residues. V lost 2 bases and J lost 8; bases outside the gene matches: 3. CDR3 protein: CASSLLAGGGTQYF. In DNA form, the CDR3 reads TGTGCCAGCAGCTTACTAGCGGGGGGTGGTACGCAGTATTTT.

This chain joins TRBV19 and TRBJ2-3; D might be TRBD2 (6 bases). The CDR3 is made up of 13 amino acids. The V and J ends lost 10 bases and 2 bases respectively, with 13 bases between them. CDR1 and CDR2 (germline): LNHDA, SQIVND (reference sequence). In DNA form, the CDR3 reads TGTGCCACCCTAGGGACTTTCACAGATACGCAGTATTTT. It yields the protein CATLGTFTDTQYF.

The gene calls are TRBV7-2 and TRBJ2-7, with 12 bases lining up with TRBD2. This CDR3 has 14 residues. Losses at the gene ends were 5 bases for V and 5 bases for J; bases not matched to a gene: 4. Germline assignment: CDR1 SGHTA and CDR2 FQGNSA. The chain's CDR3 is CASSKGLAGNEQYF. The CDR3 nucleotides are TGTGCCAGCAGCAAAGGACTAGCGGGGAACGAGCAGTACTTC.

The chain links TRBV9 to TRBJ1-3, with no clear D. Trimming left V 2 bases short and J 0 bases short, with 9 bases between. Germline CDR1 is SGDLS and CDR2 is YYNGEE. CDR3 size: 15 residues. The CDR3 coding sequence is TGTGCCAGCAGCGTTTCGCCGAGCTCTGGAAACACCATATATTTT. Translation: CASSVSPSSGNTIYF.

This clone showed up just a few times. V and J are TRBV6-6 and TRBJ1-1; D gene unclear. Germline CDR1 reads MNHNY; CDR2 reads SVGAGI (reference sequence). V was pared by 6 bases and J by 0 bases, with 14 bases between. CDR3 length equals 15 residues. CDR3 residues: CASSHGRVMNTEAFF. CDR3 nucleotides: TGTGCCAGCAGCCACGGGCGGGTCATGAACACTGAAGCTTTCTTT.

This chain connects TRBV28 to TRBJ2-6; TRBD2 is a possible D gene (5 bases). Germline V gives CDR1 MDHEN, CDR2 SYDVKM. The CDR3 length is 16 residues. V shed 6 bases and J shed 0 bases, with 12 bases lying between them. The CDR3 here is CASREGSDSGANVLTF. CDR3 coding DNA: TGTGCCAGCAGAGAGGGCTCGGACTCTGGGGCCAACGTCCTGACTTTC.

This clone was detected a few times. V gene TRBV14 combines with J gene TRBJ1-1, with D possibly matching TRBD1 (5 bases). V lost 0 bases to trimming and J lost 4 bases, with 12 bases between them. CDR1 SGHDN and CDR2 FVKESK come from the germline V gene. The CDR3 sequence is 15 residues long. The CDR3 DNA reads as TGTGCCAGCAGCCAAGATAGGGGAACGGGCACTGAAGCTTTCTTT. It encodes CASSQDRGTGTEAFF. The full variable domain, its missing parts supplied by reference TRBV14 and TRBJ1-1, is EAGVTQFPSHSVIEKGQTVTLRCDPISGHDNLYWYRRVMGKEIKFLLHFVKESKQDESGMPNNRFLAERTGGTYSTLKVQPAELEDSGVYFCASSQDRGTGTEAFFGQGTRLTVV.